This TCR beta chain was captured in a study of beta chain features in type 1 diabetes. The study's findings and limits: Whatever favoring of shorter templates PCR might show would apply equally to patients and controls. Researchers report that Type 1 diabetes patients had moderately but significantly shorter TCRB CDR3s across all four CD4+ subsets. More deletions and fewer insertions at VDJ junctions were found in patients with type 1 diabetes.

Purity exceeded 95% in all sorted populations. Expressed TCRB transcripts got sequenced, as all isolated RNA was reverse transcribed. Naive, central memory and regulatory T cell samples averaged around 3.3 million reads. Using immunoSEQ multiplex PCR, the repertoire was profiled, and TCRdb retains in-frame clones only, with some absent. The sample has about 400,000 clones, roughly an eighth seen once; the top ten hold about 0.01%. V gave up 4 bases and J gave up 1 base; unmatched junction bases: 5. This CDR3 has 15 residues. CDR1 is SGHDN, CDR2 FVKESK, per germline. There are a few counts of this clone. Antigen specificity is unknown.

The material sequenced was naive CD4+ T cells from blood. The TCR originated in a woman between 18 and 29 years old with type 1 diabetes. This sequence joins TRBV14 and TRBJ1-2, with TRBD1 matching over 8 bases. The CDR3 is CASSRTGRLNYGYTF. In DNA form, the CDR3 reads TGTGCCAGCAGCCGGACAGGGAGACTTAACTATGGCTACACCTTC.